This TCR beta chain is drawn from a study of CD8+ T cells in alopecia areata (dated by TCRdb to between 2018 and 2020). A note on the overall study: Treated patients were enrolled in an open-label pilot trial of oral tofacitinib, 5 to 10 mg twice daily, for moderate-to-severe alopecia areata. Patients stayed on tofacitinib for 6 to 18 months and then had 6 months of follow-up off drug so that delayed response and recurrence could be assessed. The SALT score, which quantifies the percentage of affected scalp surface area, was used to measure disease severity in treated patients. The study used high-throughput TCRbeta sequencing to examine T cell clonal expansion in alopecia areata, in both the C3H/HeJ mouse model and human patients. On the human side, TCRbeta sequencing was run on scalp tissue and on sorted CD4+ and CD8+ peripheral blood T cells from healthy controls and from alopecia areata patients with either patchy or totalis/universalis disease. Patients on tofacitinib were biopsied at baseline and after 4 and 24 weeks of treatment, and several of the patients also had a later scalp biopsy. Scalp clonality was compared across normal scalp (n=4), patchy alopecia areata scalp (n=8), and alopecia totalis/universalis scalp (n=8). The RNA source kit depended on sample type: the PAXgene miRNA kit for fixed scalp, the miRNeasy kit for PBMCs, and the RNeasy kit for mouse skin. TCRbeta CDR3 regions were amplified by immunoSEQ multiplex PCR using 35 Vbeta forward and 13 Jbeta reverse primers. Points the paper makes about the study in general: Tofacitinib significantly lowered scalp clonality and the number of expanded CD8+ clones among the top 100 scalp clones. Because the treated cohort was small and had only one nonresponder, larger studies are needed to examine links between baseline CD8+ expansion and response. Shared TCR sequences between patients were less evident than in mice, which may be partly attributable to HLA diversity in the patient population. Compared with normal scalp, lesional scalp, particularly in alopecia totalis/universalis, had higher clonality and more expanded CD8+ clones, which suggests antigenic drive. Many expanded lesional clones were found to persist in scalp and blood during tofacitinib treatment, and relapse after treatment cessation may be partly explained by this persistence. Unlike mouse skin, where gammadelta T cells dominate, normal human skin contains resident alphabeta T cells that get sequenced too, which complicates analysis of the scalp TCR repertoire.

Libraries were constructed by the immunoSEQ multiplex PCR assay. RNA was extracted from all samples and reverse transcribed into cDNA as template for TCR sequencing. SuperScript III was used for first-strand cDNA synthesis, primed with a 2:1 mix of oligo-dT and random hexamers. A synthetic immune receptor repertoire was used to measure amplification bias, and any remaining bias was corrected computationally. The authors' pipeline ran thus. Raw reads were preprocessed to remove errors, and CDR3 was defined according to IMGT conventions as the region from the conserved cysteine to phenylalanine. To get clonality, Shannon entropy was normalized by log2 of the number of productive unique TCRs and the result was subtracted from 1. Whether scalp clones were CD4 or CD8 was inferred by matching scalp TCRbeta sequences against CD4 and CD8 repertoires sorted from blood. TCRdb mirrors the immuneACCESS table, restricted to in-frame sequences. Some clones are absent from its copies; in checked studies, under half trace to an unresolved V gene, and the reason for the others is unknown. V and J calls and clone size come straight from that table; D and trimming were deduced from the DNA. The sample table lists about 210,000 clones, 64% of them with a count of one. The ten largest account for more than 3.5% of the sample.

Turning to this clone: No cognate antigen has been identified for it. There are no base qualities to consult, and no much larger clone falls within one base.

This specimen's time point label, interpreted: less than five weeks on oral tofacitinib. The treatment or condition label on this specimen signifies: oral pan-JAK inhibitor, 5-10 mg twice daily. Peripheral blood and lesional scalp punch biopsies were obtained from patients with alopecia areata. PBMCs were separated by density centrifugation and stained for CD3, CD4 and CD8, after which CD4+ and CD8+ T cells were sorted on a FACSAria. The CDR3 measures 15 amino acids from cysteine to phenylalanine. Solely the CDR3 DNA is kept, with 45 bases framed from the first base. The germline V gene (reference sequence) yields SEHNR for CDR1 and FQNEAQ for CDR2. After removal of 5 bases from V and 8 bases from J, the junction retains 12 bases not matched to a gene.

The clonotype originates from a human donor with alopecia areata. This receptor chain uses TRBV7-9 and TRBJ1-2, with 9 bases aligning to TRBD1. The sequencing used CD4+ T cells sorted from blood, collected at week 4, from a patient treated with tofacitinib. This receptor has the CDR3 CASSPWDREVTGYTF. The nucleotide sequence is given as TGTGCCAGCAGCCCCTGGGACAGGGAAGTAACGGGCTACACCTTC.